The present TCR beta chain was sequenced within a study of T cell repertoires in cytomegalovirus infection. Across the study: Public TCR beta signatures marked donors with CMV infection and the matching HLA.

CDR1 SGHVS and CDR2 FQNEAQ come from the germline V gene. With V trimmed by 5 bases and J by 4 bases, 8 bases remained unmatched. The CDR3 contains 15 residues. Remarks on this clonotype: What it recognizes is unknown.

Study-wide results and caveats: Accumulated public TCR beta family frequency recognized individuals carrying CMV together with the relevant HLA. The ex vivo response showed dominance by HLA-C-restricted CMV-specific TCR beta clonotypes.

TCRdb processed the reads anew with MiXCR; each CDR3 protein has one entry. Here the sample spans tens of thousands of distinct CDR3 sequences, roughly 22% being singletons. The chain combines TRBV7-8 with TRBJ2-7, with TRBD1 matching 10 bases. Here the sequenced sample was CD8+ T cells from cultured PBMCs, taken from culture after CMV antigen stimulation. The receptor comes from a human donor in good health (CMV status not recorded). Some clones in this sample may be carry-over from other donors' samples. The CDR3 nucleotides are TGTGCCAGCAGCCTTTATCCGGGACAGGGGTACGAGCAGTACTTC. Translating it yields CASSLYPGQGYEQYF.